This passage covers 8 T cell receptor beta chains from one sample sequenced in a study of blood T cell repertoires in COVID-19. TCRdb keeps only in-frame clones here, not all; method: immunoSEQ multiplex PCR. The sample includes under 200,000 clones, 86% of them seen just once. The specimen was peripheral blood. The origin of the receptors is a young man with acute or convalescent COVID-19.

The chain joins TRBV19 to TRBJ1-1; D uncertain. The CDR3 has 14 residues. The V gene's germline CDR1 is LNHDA and CDR2 SQIVND (reference sequence). V lost 3 bases and J 0 bases, leaving 8 bases between the germline ends. The chain's CDR3 is CASSMQSVNTEAFF. CDR3 DNA sequence: TGTGCCAGTAGTATGCAGAGCGTGAACACTGAAGCTTTCTTT.

CDR3 sequence (DNA): TGTGCCACCAGTGACCGAGTTAACTACAATGAGCAGTTCTTC. Its protein product is CATSDRVNYNEQFF. The rearrangement uses TRBV24-1 and TRBJ2-1; D gene uncertain. Trimming took off 4 bases at V and 3 bases at J, with 9 bases between the two ends. This CDR3 comprises 14 residues. CDR1 and CDR2 from the germline V gene are KGHDR and SFDVKD.

The CDR3: CASSLSIPGLAGTNNEQFF. Here the CDR3 DNA reads TGTGCCAGCAGTTTATCCATCCCGGGACTAGCGGGGACCAACAATGAGCAGTTCTTC. J is TRBJ2-1 and V is TRBV28, with 13 nucleotides matching TRBD2. Germline values: CDR1 MDHEN, CDR2 SYDVKM. This CDR3 has 19 residues. V lost 1 base and J lost 5; bases outside the gene matches: 11.

This clone was seen once. The CDR3 DNA is TGTGCCAGCAGGAGTATACAGGGGTTTATTGAAAAACTGTTTTTT. Translating gives CASRSIQGFIEKLFF. The chain couples TRBV2 to TRBJ1-4, with 7 bases matching TRBD1. Looked up from germline, CDR1 is SNHLY and CDR2 is FYNNEI. This CDR3 contains 15 residues. The V gene end was trimmed by 6 bases and the J gene end by 7 bases; junction bases not matched to a gene: 11.

In its sample, this clone was seen once. This chain connects TRBV24-1 to TRBJ2-3; a weak D match, TRBD2 (5 bases). The CDR3 contains 14 residues. The V and J ends lost 7 bases and 0 bases respectively, with 10 bases between them. In germline, CDR1 is KGHDR, CDR2 SFDVKD. The CDR3 is CATRSGLSTDTQYF. DNA of the CDR3: TGTGCCACCAGGTCAGGACTTAGCACAGATACGCAGTATTTT.

The V and J genes are TRBV3-1 (or the pseudogene TRBV3-2) and TRBJ2-2; 7 bases fit TRBD1. The CDR3 length is 14 residues. V dropped 4 bases and J dropped 8; count of bases not matched to a gene: 7. Germline V lookup: CDR1 LGHDT, CDR2 YNNKEL (reference sequence). Here the CDR3 reads CASSPRQGTGELFF. CDR3 bases: TGTGCCAGCAGCCCCAGACAGGGAACGGGGGAGCTGTTTTTT.

Only a few counts were recorded for this clone. The chain is built from TRBV29-1 and TRBJ1-1, with D possibly being TRBD1 (5 bases). Per germline, CDR1 SQVTM and CDR2 ANQGSEA. CDR3 size: 13 residues. Trimming pared 7 bases from V and 6 bases from J, leaving 18 bases between. CDR3 nucleotide sequence: TGCAGCGCCTTAGGAGTCAGGGAACCTGAAGCTTTCTTT. Protein product: CSALGVREPEAFF. Based on the CDR3 plus reference TRBV29-1 and TRBJ1-1, the full variable domain is SAVISQKPSRDICQRGTSLTIQCQVDSQVTMMFWYRQQPGQSLTLIATANQGSEATYESGFVIDKFPISRPNLTFSTLTVSNMSPEDSSIYLCSALGVREPEAFFGQGTRLTVV.

The V gene is TRBV11-2, the J gene TRBJ2-7; D gene unclear. CDR1 is SGHAT and CDR2 is FQNNGV in the germline V gene. CDR3 length equals 13 residues. V lost 5 bases and J lost 3, with 11 bases in between. The CDR3 sequence: CASSLGSDYEQYF. The CDR3 DNA reads as TGTGCCAGCAGCCTCGGGTCCGACTACGAGCAGTACTTC.